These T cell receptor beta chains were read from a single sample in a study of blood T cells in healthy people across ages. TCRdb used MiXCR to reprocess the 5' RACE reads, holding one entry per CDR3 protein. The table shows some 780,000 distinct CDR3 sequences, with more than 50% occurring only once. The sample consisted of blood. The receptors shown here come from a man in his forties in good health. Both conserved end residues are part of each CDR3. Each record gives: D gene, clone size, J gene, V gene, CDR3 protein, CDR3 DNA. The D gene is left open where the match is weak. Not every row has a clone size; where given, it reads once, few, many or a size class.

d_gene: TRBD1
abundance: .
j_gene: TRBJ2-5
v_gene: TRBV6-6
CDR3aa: CASSYGTGFGETQYF
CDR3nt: TGTGCCAGCAGTTACGGGACAGGGTTTGGTGAGACCCAGTACTTC

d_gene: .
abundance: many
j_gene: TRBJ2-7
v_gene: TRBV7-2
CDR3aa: CASSHRGRGSSYEQYF
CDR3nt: TGTGCCAGCAGCCACCGGGGGCGGGGAAGCTCCTACGAGCAGTACTTC

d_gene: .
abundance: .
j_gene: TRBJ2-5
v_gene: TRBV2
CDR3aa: CASRGTESQETQYF
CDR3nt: TGTGCCAGCCGCGGGACAGAGTCTCAAGAGACCCAGTACTTC

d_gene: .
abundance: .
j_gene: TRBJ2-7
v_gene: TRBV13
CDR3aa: CASSAGGGFYEQYF
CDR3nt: TGTGCCAGCAGCGCGGGCGGCGGGTTTTACGAGCAGTACTTC

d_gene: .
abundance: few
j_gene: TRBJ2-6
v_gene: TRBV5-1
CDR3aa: CASSREKTNSGANVLTF
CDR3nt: TGCGCCAGCAGCCGGGAAAAAACTAACTCTGGGGCCAACGTCCTGACTTTC

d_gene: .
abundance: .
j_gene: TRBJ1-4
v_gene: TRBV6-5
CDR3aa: CASSSRRLPTNEKLFF
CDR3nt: TGTGCCAGCAGCTCCCGTCGGTTGCCAACTAATGAAAAACTGTTTTTT

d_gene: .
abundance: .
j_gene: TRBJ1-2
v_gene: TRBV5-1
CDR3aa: CASSVEGNGGYTF
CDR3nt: TGCGCCAGCAGCGTCGAAGGGAACGGCGGCTACACCTTC

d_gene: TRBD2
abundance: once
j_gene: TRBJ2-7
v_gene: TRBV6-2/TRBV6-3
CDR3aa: CASTSDREGYEQYF
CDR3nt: TGTGCCAGCACCTCCGACCGGGAGGGTTACGAGCAGTACTTC

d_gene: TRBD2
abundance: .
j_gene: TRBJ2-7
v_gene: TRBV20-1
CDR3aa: CSARHVAGGAISYNEQYF
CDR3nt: TGCAGTGCTCGCCACGTAGCGGGAGGAGCTATCTCCTACAATGAGCAGTACTTC

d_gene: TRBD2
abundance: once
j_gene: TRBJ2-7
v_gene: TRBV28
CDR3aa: CASSSATRLAGHEQYF
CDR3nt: TGTGCCAGCAGTTCAGCAACCCGACTAGCGGGCCACGAGCAGTACTTC

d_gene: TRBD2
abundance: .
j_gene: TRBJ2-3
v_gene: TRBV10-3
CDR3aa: CAVKTGTSGSGGHPQYF
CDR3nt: TGTGCCGTCAAGACCGGGACTAGCGGGAGCGGGGGCCACCCGCAGTATTTT

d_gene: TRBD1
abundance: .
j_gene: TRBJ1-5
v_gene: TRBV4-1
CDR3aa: CASSRFQGGDQRQHF
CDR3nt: TGCGCCAGCAGCCGGTTCCAGGGGGGAGATCAGCGCCAGCATTTT

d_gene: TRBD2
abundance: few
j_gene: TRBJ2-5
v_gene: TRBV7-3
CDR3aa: CASSSASGLETQYF
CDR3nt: TGTGCCAGCAGCTCCGCTAGCGGTCTGGAGACCCAGTACTTC

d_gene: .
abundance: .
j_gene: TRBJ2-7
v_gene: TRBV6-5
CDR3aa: CASSYSSVAYEQYF
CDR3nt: TGTGCCAGCAGTTACTCTTCCGTTGCCTACGAGCAGTACTTC

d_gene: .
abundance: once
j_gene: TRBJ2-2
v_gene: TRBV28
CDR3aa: CASNLSRVARDTGELFF
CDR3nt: TGTGCCAGCAACCTATCGAGAGTAGCGCGGGATACCGGGGAGCTGTTTTTT

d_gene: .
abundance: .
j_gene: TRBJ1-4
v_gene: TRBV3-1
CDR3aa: CASSQDIAPGGEKLFF
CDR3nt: TGTGCCAGCAGCCAAGATATAGCCCCTGGGGGGGAAAAACTGTTTTTT

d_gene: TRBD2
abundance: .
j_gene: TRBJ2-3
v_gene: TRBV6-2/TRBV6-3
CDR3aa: CASRTHSGTSTDTQYF
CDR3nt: TGTGCCAGCAGGACTCATAGCGGGACAAGCACAGATACGCAGTATTTT

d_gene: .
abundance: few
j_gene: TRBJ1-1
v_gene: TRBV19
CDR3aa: CASSGTRDTEAFF
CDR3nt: TGTGCCAGTAGTGGAACACGAGACACTGAAGCTTTCTTT

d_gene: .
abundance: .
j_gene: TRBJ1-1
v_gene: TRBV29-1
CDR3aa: CSVTPDAARTEAFF
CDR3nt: TGCAGCGTCACGCCGGACGCCGCGAGGACTGAAGCTTTCTTT

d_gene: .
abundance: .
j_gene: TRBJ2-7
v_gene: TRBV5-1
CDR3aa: CASRGGPSSYEQYF
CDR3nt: TGCGCCAGCCGTGGCGGACCGAGCTCCTACGAGCAGTACTTC

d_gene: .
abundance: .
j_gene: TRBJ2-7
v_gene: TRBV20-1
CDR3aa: CSAGPTSTYEQYF
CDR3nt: TGCAGTGCTGGACCGACGTCAACCTACGAGCAGTACTTC

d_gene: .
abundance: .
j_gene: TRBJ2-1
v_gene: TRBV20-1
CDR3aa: CSRRDTNQETQFF
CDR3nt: TGCAGTCGCCGGGACACCAACCAAGAGACCCAGTTCTTC

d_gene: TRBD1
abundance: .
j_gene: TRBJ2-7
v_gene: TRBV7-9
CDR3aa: CASRDKGTGGAYEQYF
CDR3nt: TGTGCCAGCAGGGACAAAGGGACAGGGGGCGCGTACGAGCAGTACTTC

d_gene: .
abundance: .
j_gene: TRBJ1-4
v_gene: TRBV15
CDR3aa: CATSGWTSGGEKLFF
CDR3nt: TGTGCCACCAGCGGATGGACCTCCGGAGGTGAAAAACTGTTTTTT

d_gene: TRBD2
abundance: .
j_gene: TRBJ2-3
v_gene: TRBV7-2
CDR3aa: CASSPRKASGTDTQYF
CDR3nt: TGTGCCAGCAGCCCCCGAAAGGCTAGCGGGACAGATACGCAGTATTTT

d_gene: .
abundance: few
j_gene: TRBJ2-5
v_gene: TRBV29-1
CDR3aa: CSVEDLFGPQTWETQYF
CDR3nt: TGCAGCGTTGAAGATCTGTTCGGACCACAAACGTGGGAGACCCAGTACTTC

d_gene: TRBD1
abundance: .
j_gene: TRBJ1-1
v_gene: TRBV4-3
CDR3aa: CASGTVTEAFF
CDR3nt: TGCGCCAGCGGGACAGTAACTGAAGCTTTCTTT

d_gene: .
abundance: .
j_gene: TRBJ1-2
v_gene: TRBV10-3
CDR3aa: CAISRDTDNYGYTF
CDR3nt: TGTGCCATCAGTCGGGACACAGATAACTATGGCTACACCTTC

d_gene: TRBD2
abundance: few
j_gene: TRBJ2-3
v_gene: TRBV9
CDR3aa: CASSEVAGSTDTQYF
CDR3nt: TGTGCCAGCAGCGAAGTAGCGGGGAGCACAGATACGCAGTATTTT

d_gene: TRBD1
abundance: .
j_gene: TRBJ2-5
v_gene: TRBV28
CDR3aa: CASSLFLVGQGAETQYF
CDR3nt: TGTGCCAGCAGTTTATTCTTAGTGGGACAGGGGGCTGAGACCCAGTACTTC

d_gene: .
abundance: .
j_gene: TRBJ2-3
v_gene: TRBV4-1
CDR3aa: CASSQPGKTGDTQYF
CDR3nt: TGCGCCAGCAGCCAGCCGGGAAAAACAGGAGATACGCAGTATTTT

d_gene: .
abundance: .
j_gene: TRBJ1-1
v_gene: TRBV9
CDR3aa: CASSPPNRADTEAFF
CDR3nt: TGTGCCAGCAGCCCACCGAACAGGGCGGACACTGAAGCTTTCTTT

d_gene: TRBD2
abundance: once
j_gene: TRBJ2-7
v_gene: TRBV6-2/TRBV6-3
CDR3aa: CASRSSGRVSEQYF
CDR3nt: TGTGCCAGCAGATCTAGCGGGAGAGTGTCCGAGCAGTACTTC

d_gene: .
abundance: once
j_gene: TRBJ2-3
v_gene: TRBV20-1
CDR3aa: CSARGTMLLTDTQYF
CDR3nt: TGCAGTGCTAGAGGAACTATGCTACTCACAGATACGCAGTATTTT

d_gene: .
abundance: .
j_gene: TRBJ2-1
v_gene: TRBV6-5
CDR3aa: CASSYVQYHNEQFF
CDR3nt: TGTGCCAGCAGTTACGTACAATACCACAATGAGCAGTTCTTC

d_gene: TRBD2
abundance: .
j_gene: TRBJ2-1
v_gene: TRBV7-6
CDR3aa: CASSLDQAGVRNEQFF
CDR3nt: TGTGCCAGCAGCTTAGATCAAGCGGGAGTGCGGAATGAGCAGTTCTTC

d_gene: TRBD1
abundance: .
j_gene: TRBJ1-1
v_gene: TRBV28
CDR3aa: CASNPRDRNTEAFF
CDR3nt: TGTGCCAGCAACCCGCGGGACAGGAACACTGAAGCTTTCTTT

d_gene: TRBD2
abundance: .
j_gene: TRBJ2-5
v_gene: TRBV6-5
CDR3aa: CASRVSGSRETQYF
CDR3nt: TGTGCCAGCAGGGTTAGCGGGAGTAGAGAGACCCAGTACTTC

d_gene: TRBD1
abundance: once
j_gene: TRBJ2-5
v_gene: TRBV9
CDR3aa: CASSVETTGYTETQYF
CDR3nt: TGTGCCAGCAGCGTCGAGACGACAGGGTATACGGAGACCCAGTACTTC

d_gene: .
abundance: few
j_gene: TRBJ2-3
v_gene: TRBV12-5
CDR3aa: CASGDSLTDTQYF
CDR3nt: TGTGCTAGTGGGGACTCCCTGACAGATACGCAGTATTTT

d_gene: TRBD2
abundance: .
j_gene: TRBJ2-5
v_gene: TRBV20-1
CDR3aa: CSAGEVGTRAETQYF
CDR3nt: TGCAGTGCTGGGGAGGTAGGGACTAGAGCAGAGACCCAGTACTTC

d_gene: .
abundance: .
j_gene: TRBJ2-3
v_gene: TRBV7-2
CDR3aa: CASSLPPDTQYF
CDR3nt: TGTGCCAGCAGCTTACCCCCAGATACGCAGTATTTT

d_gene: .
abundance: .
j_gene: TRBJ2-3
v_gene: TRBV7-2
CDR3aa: CASSPGWDTQYF
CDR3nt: TGTGCCAGCAGCCCCGGGTGGGATACGCAGTATTTT

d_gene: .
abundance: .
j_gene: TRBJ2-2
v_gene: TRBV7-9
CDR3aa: CASSREGNTGELFF
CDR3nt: TGTGCCAGCAGCCGAGAGGGGAACACCGGGGAGCTGTTTTTT

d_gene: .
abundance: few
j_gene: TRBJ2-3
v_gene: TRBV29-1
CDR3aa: CSVGTSTDTQYF
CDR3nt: TGCAGCGTTGGAACTAGCACAGATACGCAGTATTTT

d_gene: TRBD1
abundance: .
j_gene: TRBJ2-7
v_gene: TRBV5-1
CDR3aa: CASSLAGTGQYF
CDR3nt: TGCGCCAGCAGCTTGGCCGGGACAGGGCAGTACTTC

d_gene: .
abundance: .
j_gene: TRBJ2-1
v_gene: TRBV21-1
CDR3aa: CASSKDRGSLSYNEQFF
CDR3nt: TGTGCCAGCAGCAAGGACAGGGGCTCATTATCCTACAATGAGCAGTTCTTC

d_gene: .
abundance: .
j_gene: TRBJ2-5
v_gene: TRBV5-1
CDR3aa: CASSLDALGARWETQYF
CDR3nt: TGCGCCAGCAGCTTGGACGCCCTTGGGGCGCGGTGGGAGACCCAGTACTTC

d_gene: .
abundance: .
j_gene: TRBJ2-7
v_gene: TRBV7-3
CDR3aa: CASSLIMRGGLDEQYF
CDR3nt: TGTGCCAGCAGCTTAATCATGCGGGGTGGGCTGGACGAGCAGTACTTC

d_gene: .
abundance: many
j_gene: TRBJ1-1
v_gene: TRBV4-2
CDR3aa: CASSRAQVKGAEAFF
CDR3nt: TGTGCCAGCAGCCGGGCTCAGGTGAAGGGCGCTGAAGCTTTCTTT

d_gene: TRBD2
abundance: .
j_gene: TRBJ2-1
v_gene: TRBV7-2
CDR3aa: CASSLADSGTYDEQFF
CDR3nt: TGTGCCAGCAGCTTAGCGGATAGCGGGACGTACGATGAGCAGTTCTTC

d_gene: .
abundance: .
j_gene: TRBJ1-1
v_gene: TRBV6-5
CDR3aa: CASRTPDRNTEAFF
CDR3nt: TGTGCCAGCAGAACACCGGACAGGAACACTGAAGCTTTCTTT

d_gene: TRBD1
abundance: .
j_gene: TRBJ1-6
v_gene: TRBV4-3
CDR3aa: CASSRTDRGNSPLHF
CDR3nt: TGCGCCAGCAGCAGAACGGACAGGGGGAATTCACCCCTCCACTTT

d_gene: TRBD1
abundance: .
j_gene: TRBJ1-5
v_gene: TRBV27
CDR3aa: CASSFRGLQLGSNQPQHF
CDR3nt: TGTGCCAGCAGTTTTAGGGGGCTTCAACTTGGGAGCAATCAGCCCCAGCATTTT

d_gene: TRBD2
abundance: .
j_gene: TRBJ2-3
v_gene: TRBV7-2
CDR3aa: CASSLVSAGGPLDTQYF
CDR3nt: TGTGCCAGCAGCTTAGTTTCCGCGGGGGGCCCTTTGGATACGCAGTATTTT

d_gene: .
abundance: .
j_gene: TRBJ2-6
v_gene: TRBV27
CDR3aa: CAAGRSSGANVLTF
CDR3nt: TGTGCCGCCGGGCGGAGCTCTGGGGCCAACGTCCTGACTTTC

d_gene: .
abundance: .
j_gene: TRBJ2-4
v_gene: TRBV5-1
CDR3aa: CASSLQGQGNIQYF
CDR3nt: TGCGCCAGCAGCTTACAGGGCCAGGGTAACATTCAGTACTTC